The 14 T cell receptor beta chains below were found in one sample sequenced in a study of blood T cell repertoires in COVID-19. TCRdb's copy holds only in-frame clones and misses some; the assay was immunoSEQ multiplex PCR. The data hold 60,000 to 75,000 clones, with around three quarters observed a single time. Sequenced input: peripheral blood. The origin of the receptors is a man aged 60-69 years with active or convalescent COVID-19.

CDR3 bases: TGTGCCAGCTCACCCGTCCGGGTCGACACTGAAGCTTTCTTT. It yields the protein CASSPVRVDTEAFF. This chain connects TRBV18 to TRBJ1-1; D gene ambiguous. The CDR3 spans 14 residues. V was clipped by 3 bases and J by 3 bases, with 11 bases between them. Germline V gene data show CDR1 as KGHSH and CDR2 as LQKENI.

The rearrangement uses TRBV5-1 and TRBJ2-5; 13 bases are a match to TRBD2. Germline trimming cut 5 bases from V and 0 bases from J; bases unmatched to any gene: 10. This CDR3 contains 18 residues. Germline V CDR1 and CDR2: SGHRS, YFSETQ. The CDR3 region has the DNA TGCGCCAGCAGGGGTGGGACTAGCGGGGCCACGTACCAAGAGACCCAGTACTTC. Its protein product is CASRGGTSGATYQETQYF.

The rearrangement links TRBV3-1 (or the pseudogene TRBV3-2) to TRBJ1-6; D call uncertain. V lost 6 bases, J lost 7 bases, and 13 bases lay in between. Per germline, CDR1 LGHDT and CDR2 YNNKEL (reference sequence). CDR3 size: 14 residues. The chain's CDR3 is CASSTAQPNSPLHF. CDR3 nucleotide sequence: TGTGCCAGCAGTACAGCACAGCCAAATTCACCCCTCCACTTT.

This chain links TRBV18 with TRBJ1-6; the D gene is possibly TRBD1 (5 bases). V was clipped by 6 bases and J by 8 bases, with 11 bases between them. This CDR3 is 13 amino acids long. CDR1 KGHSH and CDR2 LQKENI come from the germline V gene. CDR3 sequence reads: CASSLPTDSPLHF. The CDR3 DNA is TGTGCCAGCTCGCTACCGACAGATTCACCCCTCCACTTT.

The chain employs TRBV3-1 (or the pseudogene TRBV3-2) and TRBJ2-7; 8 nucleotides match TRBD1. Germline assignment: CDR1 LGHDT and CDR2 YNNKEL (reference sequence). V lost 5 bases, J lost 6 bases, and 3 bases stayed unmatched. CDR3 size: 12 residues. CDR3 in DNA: TGTGCCAGCAGCGGAGGGACAGGCGAGCAGTACTTC. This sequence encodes CASSGGTGEQYF.

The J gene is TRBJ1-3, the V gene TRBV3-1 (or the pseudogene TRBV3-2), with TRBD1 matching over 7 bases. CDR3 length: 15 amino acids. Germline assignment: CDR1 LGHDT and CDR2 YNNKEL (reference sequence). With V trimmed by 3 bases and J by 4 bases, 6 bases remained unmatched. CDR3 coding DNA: TGTGCCAGCAGCCAGGATCAGGGGGGAGGAAACACCATATATTTT. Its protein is CASSQDQGGGNTIYF.

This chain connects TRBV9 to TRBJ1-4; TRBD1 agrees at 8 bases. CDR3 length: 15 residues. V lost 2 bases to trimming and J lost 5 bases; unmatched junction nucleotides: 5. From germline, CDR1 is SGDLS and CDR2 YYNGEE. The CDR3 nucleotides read TGTGCCAGCAGCGTGGGGACAGGTGTGAATGAAAAACTGTTTTTT. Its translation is CASSVGTGVNEKLFF.

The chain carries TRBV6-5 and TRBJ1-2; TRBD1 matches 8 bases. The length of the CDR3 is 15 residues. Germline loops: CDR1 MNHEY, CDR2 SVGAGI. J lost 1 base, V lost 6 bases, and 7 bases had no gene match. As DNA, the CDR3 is TGTGCCAGCAGACCGACAGGGGCCATTAACTATGGCTACACCTTC. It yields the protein CASRPTGAINYGYTF.

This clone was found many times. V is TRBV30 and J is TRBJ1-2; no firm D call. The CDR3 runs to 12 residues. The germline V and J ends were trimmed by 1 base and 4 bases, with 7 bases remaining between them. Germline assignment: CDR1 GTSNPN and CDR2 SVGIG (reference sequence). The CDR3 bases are TGTGCCTGGAGTGGCCTCGGCTATGGCTACACCTTC. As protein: CAWSGLGYGYTF.

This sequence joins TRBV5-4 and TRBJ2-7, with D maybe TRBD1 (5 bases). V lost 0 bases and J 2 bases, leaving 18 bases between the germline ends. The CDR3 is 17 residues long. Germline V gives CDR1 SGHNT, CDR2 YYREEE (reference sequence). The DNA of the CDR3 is TGTGCCAGCAGCTTGGTCCCCTTAAGGGGTGTTCCCTACGAGCAGTACTTC. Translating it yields CASSLVPLRGVPYEQYF.

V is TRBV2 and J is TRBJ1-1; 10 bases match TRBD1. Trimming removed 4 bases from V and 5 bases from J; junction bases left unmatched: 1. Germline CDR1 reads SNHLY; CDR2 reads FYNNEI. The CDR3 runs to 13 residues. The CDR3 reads CASSGTGGTEAFF. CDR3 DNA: TGTGCCAGCAGTGGGACAGGGGGGACTGAAGCTTTCTTT.

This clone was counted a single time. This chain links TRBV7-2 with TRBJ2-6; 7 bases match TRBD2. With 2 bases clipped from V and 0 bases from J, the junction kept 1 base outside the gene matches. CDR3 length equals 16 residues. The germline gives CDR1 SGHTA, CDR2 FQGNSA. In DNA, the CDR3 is TGTGCCAGCAGCTTACGCGGGGGCTCTGGGGCCAACGTCCTGACTTTC. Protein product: CASSLRGGSGANVLTF.

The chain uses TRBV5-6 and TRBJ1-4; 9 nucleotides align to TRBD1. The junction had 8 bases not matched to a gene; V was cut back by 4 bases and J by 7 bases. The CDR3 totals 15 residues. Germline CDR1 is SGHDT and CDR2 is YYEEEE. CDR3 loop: CASSGDRAYGEKLFF. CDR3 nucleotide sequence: TGTGCCAGCAGCGGGGACAGGGCGTACGGTGAAAAACTGTTTTTT.

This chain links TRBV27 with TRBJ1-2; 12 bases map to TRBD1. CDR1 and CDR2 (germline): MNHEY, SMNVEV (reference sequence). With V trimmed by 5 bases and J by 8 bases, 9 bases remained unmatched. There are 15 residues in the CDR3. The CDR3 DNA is TGTGCCAGCAGTCCTTTGACGGGGACAGGGGGCGGCTACACCTTC. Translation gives CASSPLTGTGGGYTF.